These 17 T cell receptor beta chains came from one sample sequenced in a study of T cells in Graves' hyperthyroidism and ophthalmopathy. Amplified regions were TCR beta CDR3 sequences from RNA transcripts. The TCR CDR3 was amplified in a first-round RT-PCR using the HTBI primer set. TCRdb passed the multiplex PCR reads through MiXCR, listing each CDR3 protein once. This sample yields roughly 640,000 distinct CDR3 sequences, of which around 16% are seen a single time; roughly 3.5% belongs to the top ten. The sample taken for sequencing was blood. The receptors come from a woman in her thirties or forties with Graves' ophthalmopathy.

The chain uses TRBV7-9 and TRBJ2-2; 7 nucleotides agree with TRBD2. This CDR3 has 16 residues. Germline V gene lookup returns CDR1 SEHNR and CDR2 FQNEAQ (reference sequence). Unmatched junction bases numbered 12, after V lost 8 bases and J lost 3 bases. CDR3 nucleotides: TGTGCCAGCCCCCATGGAAGCGGGACTGACACCGGGGAGCTGTTTTTT. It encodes CASPHGSGTDTGELFF.

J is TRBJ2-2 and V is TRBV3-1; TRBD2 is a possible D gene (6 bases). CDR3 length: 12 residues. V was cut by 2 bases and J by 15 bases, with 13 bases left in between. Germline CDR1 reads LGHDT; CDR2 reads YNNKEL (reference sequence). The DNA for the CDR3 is TGTGCCAGCAGCCAAACGGTGGGAGGCTTGTTTTTT. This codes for CASSQTVGGLFF.

CDR3 residues: CASSFQGGLPYNEQFF. The CDR3 DNA sequence: TGTGCCAGCAGCTTTCAAGGAGGGCTCCCTTACAATGAGCAGTTCTTC. The chain carries TRBV7-3 and TRBJ2-1, with D possibly TRBD2 on 6 matching bases. Deletions cut 3 bases from V and 4 bases from J, with 16 bases between. Germline V gene data show CDR1 as SGHTA and CDR2 as FQGTGA. CDR3 length equals 16 residues.

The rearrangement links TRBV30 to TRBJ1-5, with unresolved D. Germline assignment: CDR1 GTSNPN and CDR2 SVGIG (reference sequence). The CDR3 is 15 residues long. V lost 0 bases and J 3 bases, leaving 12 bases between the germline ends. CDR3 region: CAWSVSSANNQPQHF. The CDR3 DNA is TGTGCCTGGAGTGTAAGCAGTGCGAACAATCAGCCCCAGCATTTT. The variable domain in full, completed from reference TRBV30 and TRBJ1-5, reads SQTIHQWPATLVQPVGSPLSLECTVEGTSNPNLYWYRQAAGRGLQLLFYSVGIGQISSEVPQNLSASRPQDRQFILSSKKLLLSDSGFYLCAWSVSSANNQPQHFGDGTRLSIL.

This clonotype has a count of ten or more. The CDR3, as DNA: TGTGCCAGCAGCTTAATAACACAGGGTGGCGAGCAGTACTTC. Its translation: CASSLITQGGEQYF. The rearrangement joins TRBV7-2 to TRBJ2-7; a possible D gene is TRBD1 (6 bases). From germline, CDR1 is SGHTA and CDR2 FQGNSA. Trimming cost V 2 bases and J 6 bases, with 14 bases left between them. The CDR3 extends over 14 amino acids.

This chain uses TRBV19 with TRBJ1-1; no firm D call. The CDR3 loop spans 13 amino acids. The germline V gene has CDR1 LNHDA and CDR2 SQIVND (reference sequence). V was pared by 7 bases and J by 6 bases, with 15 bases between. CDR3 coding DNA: TGTGCCAGTACCAACCACGGGGTCTCTGAAGCTTTCTTT. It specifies CASTNHGVSEAFF.

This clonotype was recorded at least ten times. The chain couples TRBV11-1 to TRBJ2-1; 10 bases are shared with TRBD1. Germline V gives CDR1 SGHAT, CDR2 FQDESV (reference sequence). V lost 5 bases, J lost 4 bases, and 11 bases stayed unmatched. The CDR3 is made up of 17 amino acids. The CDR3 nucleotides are TGTGCCAGCAGCCCCCCCGGGACAGGGGCTCGATACAATGAGCAGTTCTTC. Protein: CASSPPGTGARYNEQFF.

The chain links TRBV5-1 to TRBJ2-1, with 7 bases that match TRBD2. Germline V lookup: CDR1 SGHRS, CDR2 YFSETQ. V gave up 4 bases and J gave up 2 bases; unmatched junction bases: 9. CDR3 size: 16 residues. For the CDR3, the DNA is TGCGCCAGCAGCGCTCGGGGGGAGTGGACCTACAATGAGCAGTTCTTC. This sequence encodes CASSARGEWTYNEQFF.

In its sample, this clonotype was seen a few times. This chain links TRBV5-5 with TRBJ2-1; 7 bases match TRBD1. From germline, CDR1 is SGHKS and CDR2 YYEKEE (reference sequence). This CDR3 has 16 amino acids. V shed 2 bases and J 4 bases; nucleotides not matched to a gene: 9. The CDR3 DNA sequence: TGTGCCAGCAGCTTTGTTACAGGGGAACTTTACAATGAGCAGTTCTTC. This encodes CASSFVTGELYNEQFF.

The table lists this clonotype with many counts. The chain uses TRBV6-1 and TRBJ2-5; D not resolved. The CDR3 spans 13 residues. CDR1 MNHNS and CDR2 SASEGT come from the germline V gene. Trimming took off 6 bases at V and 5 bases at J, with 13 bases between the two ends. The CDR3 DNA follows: TGTGCCAGCAGCGTTTTGGTGGCGGAGACCCAGTACTTC. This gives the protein CASSVLVAETQYF.

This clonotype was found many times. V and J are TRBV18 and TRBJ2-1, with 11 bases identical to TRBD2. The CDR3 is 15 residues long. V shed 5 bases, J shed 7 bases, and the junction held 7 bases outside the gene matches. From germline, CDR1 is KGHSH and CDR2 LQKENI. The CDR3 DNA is TGTGCCAGCTCAGGAACTAGCGGGGGCTGGAATGAGCAGTTCTTC. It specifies CASSGTSGGWNEQFF. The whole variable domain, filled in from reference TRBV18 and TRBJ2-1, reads NAGVMQNPRHLVRRRGQEARLRCSPMKGHSHVYWYRQLPEEGLKFMVYLQKENIIDESGMPKERFSAEFPKEGPSILRIQQVVRGDSAAYFCASSGTSGGWNEQFFGPGTRLTVL.

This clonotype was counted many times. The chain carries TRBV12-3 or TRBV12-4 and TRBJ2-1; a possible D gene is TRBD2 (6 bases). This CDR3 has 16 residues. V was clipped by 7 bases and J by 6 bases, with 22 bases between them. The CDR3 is CASTLGGLDGRNEQFF. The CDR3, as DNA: TGTGCCAGCACCTTGGGAGGTTTGGACGGCCGCAATGAGCAGTTCTTC.

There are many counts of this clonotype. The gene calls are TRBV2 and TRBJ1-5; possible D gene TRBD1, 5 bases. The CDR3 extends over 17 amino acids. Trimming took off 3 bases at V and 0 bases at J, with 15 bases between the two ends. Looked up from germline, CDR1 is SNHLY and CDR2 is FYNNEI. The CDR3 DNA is TGTGCCAGCAGTGAGAGGGGCGCGGGGTATAGCAATCAGCCCCAGCATTTT. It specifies CASSERGAGYSNQPQHF. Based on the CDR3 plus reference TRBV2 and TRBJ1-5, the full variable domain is EPEVTQTPSHQVTQMGQEVILRCVPISNHLYFYWYRQILGQKVEFLVSFYNNEISEKSEIFDDQFSVERPDGSNFTLKIRSTKLEDSAMYFCASSERGAGYSNQPQHFGDGTRLSIL.

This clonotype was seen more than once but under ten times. CDR3 protein: CASSFKGWDEQYF. The CDR3 DNA reads TGTGCCAGCAGCTTCAAGGGTTGGGACGAGCAGTACTTC. J is TRBJ2-7 and V is TRBV7-9; D remains ambiguous. V dropped 3 bases and J dropped 5 bases, with 11 bases sitting between them. CDR3 length: 13 amino acids. CDR1 and CDR2 from the germline V gene are SEHNR and FQNEAQ (reference sequence).

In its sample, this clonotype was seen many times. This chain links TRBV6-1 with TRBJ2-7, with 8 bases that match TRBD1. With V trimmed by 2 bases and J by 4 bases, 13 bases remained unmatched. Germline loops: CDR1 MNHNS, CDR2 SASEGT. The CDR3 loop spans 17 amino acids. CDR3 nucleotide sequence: TGTGCCAGCAGTGAACTCGAGATTGGACAGGGTTTTTACGAGCAGTACTTC. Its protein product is CASSELEIGQGFYEQYF.

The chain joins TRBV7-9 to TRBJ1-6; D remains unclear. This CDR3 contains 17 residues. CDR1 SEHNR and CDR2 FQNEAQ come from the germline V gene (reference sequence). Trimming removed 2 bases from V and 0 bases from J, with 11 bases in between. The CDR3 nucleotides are TGTGCCAGCAGCTTAAGTGGCAGACCCTCCTATAATTCACCCCTCCACTTT. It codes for CASSLSGRPSYNSPLHF.

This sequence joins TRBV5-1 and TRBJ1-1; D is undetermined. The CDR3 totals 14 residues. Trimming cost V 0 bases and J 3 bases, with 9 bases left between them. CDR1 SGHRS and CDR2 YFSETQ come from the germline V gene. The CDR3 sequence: CASSLAEGYTEAFF. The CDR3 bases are TGCGCCAGCAGCTTGGCCGAGGGCTACACTGAAGCTTTCTTT.